The source of this TCR beta chain is a study of human T cells and chemical hapten exposure. Study details: Women made up most patients, who had alopecia areata, totalis or universalis. General study findings and limits: Against controls, expanded TCRs gave rise to significantly more large CDR3 similarity clusters.

TCRdb used MiXCR to reprocess the RACE reads, holding one entry per CDR3 protein. The sample lists more than 75,000 distinct CDR3 sequences; 9.6% were seen once. Time point of the sample: pre-sensitization, week 0. Treatment here: therapeutic diphenylcyclopropenone sensitization with weekly scalp DPC. Total RNA came from unfractionated whole blood. Details on this clonotype: The antigen is not known.

Trimming took 5 bases from V and 6 from J, leaving 16 bases between them. There are 14 residues in the CDR3. Germline-derived CDR1 and CDR2 are ENHRY and SYGVKD. This TCR was recovered from a woman aged 40-49 years with alopecia areata. Some clones in this sample may be carry-over from other donors' samples. The chain couples TRBV10-3 to TRBJ1-1; D is uncertain. The sample here was whole blood, taken in connection with sensitization to the hapten diphenylcyclopropenone (DPC). CDR3 sequence: CAISPAPSQAEAFF. The CDR3 nucleotides read TGTGCCATCAGTCCAGCCCCATCTCAGGCTGAAGCTTTCTTT.